The subject of this entry is one T cell receptor (beta chain). The antigen remains unidentified. V lost 1 base, J lost 0 bases, and 9 bases lay in between. CDR1 SGHDN and CDR2 FVKESK come from the germline V gene. This CDR3 is 16 amino acids long. The PCR ran on 60 Vbeta and 13 Jbeta primers. The assay was immunoSEQ multiplex PCR, and TCRdb's table has in-frame clones only and misses some. The sample records some 120,000 clones, 75% to 85% being singletons. This record belongs to a study of cytomegalovirus exposure and HLA in healthy donors. Overall study results and limits: In a later analysis, TCR beta V- and J-gene trimming showed a link to a missense DCLRE1C variant. It was taken for granted in presence/absence analyses that sequencing depth across donors was roughly uniform.

This sequence was found in a man between 25 and 39 years old in good health and CMV-seronegative. The chain combines TRBV14 with TRBJ2-2; no clear D gene. Material for sequencing was PBMCs. CDR3 loop: CASSQVRVSNTGELFF. The CDR3 region has the DNA TGTGCCAGCAGCCAAGTACGCGTCTCGAACACCGGGGAGCTGTTTTTT.